A selection of T cell receptor beta chains follows, all from one sample in a study of CD8 T cells in ankylosing spondylitis. Each CDR3 protein gets one entry after TCRdb re-called the 5' RACE reads with MiXCR. The sample gives approximately 550,000 distinct CDR3 sequences, roughly 13% of which show up once; about 6.5% is in the top ten. The sequenced material came from blood, either unsorted or a sorted T cell fraction (not recorded which). The receptors here all came from a male donor with ankylosing spondylitis. The CDR3 runs from the conserved cysteine through the conserved F or W. Each record gives: clone size, V gene, J gene, CDR3 protein. Part of the rows lack a size; the others show once, few, many or a class for expanded clones.

-,TRBV2,TRBJ2-5,CASIFSGSLEETQYF
many,TRBV5-1,TRBJ2-3,CASSASGWSTDTQYF
-,TRBV19,TRBJ2-6,CASSRPSGANVLTF
few,TRBV7-2,TRBJ2-1,CASSPPSGRTPYNEQFF
-,TRBV5-1,TRBJ2-1,CASSLASGGFRNEQFF
few,TRBV27,TRBJ1-2,CASSLKPTDFRSYTF
-,TRBV27,TRBJ1-6,CASSLYRGIGVNSPLHF
-,TRBV7-9,TRBJ1-2,CASSLNQQGARGYTF
-,TRBV20-1,TRBJ2-1,CSAGTSVEQFF
-,TRBV20-1,TRBJ2-1,CSATGGVYNEQFF
many,TRBV12-3/TRBV12-4,TRBJ2-1,CASSSGTGGAEQFF